The 6 T cell receptor beta chains below were found in one sample sequenced in a study of control samples from healthy donors and cancer patients. Produced via immunoSEQ multiplex PCR; TCRdb's table is partial and in-frame only. The specimen's table records roughly 200,000 clones. Source material: blood. These TCRs come from a woman in her twenties or thirties in good health.

The V gene is TRBV19, the J gene TRBJ1-4; 7 nucleotides match TRBD1. This CDR3 is 15 amino acids long. The V gene's germline CDR1 is LNHDA and CDR2 SQIVND (reference sequence). The V segment lost 4 bases and the J segment 3 bases; nucleotides outside the gene matches: 5. The CDR3 spells CASSKRDRPNEKLFF. Written as DNA, the CDR3 is TGTGCCAGTAGTAAAAGGGACAGACCTAATGAAAAACTGTTTTTT.

This chain uses TRBV4-1 with TRBJ1-1; D is perhaps TRBD1 (5 bases). Trimming pared 1 base from V and 1 base from J, leaving 13 bases between. The germline V gene has CDR1 MGHRA and CDR2 YSYEKL. The CDR3 has 16 residues. The DNA of the CDR3 is TGCGCCAGCAGCCAAGTTCCGCAGGGAGAGAACACTGAAGCTTTCTTT. Protein product: CASSQVPQGENTEAFF.

V and J are TRBV6-4 and TRBJ2-3; D ambiguous. CDR3 length: 13 amino acids. Germline V gene sequence: CDR1 MRHNA, CDR2 SNTAGT. The V gene lost 4 bases and the J gene lost 5 bases, with 10 bases spanning the gap. The CDR3 protein is CASSASLEDTQYF. Written as DNA, the CDR3 is TGTGCCAGCAGTGCGAGCTTGGAAGATACGCAGTATTTT.

The chain has TRBV11-1 and TRBJ1-2; weak D call: TRBD1 (5 bases). V lost 7 bases to trimming and J lost 8 bases, with 17 bases between them. Germline V CDR1 and CDR2: SGHAT, FQDESV (reference sequence). The CDR3 is made up of 13 amino acids. Here the CDR3 reads CASKLTGARGYTF. CDR3 in DNA: TGTGCCAGCAAGCTTACCGGGGCGCGAGGCTACACCTTC. Drawing the rest from reference TRBV11-1 and TRBJ1-2, the complete variable domain is EAEVAQSPRYKITEKSQAVAFWCDPISGHATLYWYRQILGQGPELLVQFQDESVVDDSQLPKDRFSAERLKGVDSTLKIQPAELGDSAMYLCASKLTGARGYTFGSGTRLTVV.

The V and J genes are TRBV5-4 and TRBJ2-1; D gene uncertain. The CDR3 runs to 12 residues. V dropped 0 bases and J dropped 7 bases, with 5 bases sitting between them. Germline-derived CDR1 and CDR2 are SGHNT and YYREEE (reference sequence). CDR3 DNA: TGTGCCAGCAGCTTGGCCACTAATGAGCAGTTCTTC. Amino acids: CASSLATNEQFF.

The rearrangement joins TRBV6-2 or TRBV6-3 to TRBJ2-1; 8 positions match TRBD2. V lost 4 bases, J lost 7 bases, and 12 bases stayed unmatched. The germline gives CDR1 MNHEY, CDR2 SVGEGT. The CDR3 runs to 16 residues. The DNA for the CDR3 is TGTGCCAGCAGTTTGCAGGGGAGCGGGGGCCCGAATGAGCAGTTCTTC. It encodes CASSLQGSGGPNEQFF.